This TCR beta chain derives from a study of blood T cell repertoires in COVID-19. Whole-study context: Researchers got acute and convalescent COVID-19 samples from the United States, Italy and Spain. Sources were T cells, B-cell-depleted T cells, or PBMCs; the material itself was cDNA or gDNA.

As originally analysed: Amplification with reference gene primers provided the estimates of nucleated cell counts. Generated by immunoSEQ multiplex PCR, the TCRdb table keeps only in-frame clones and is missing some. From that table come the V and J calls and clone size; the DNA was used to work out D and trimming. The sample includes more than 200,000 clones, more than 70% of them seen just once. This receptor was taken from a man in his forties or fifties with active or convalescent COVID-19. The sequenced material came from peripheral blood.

The DNA of the CDR3 is TGCAGCGCCTCAGACACAAGGAACACTGAAGCTTTCTTT. This translates into CSASDTRNTEAFF. V gene TRBV29-1 combines with J gene TRBJ1-1; no clear D gene. The CDR3 has 13 residues. Germline CDR1 and CDR2: SQVTM and ANQGSEA. V was trimmed by 7 bases and J by 1 base, leaving 13 bases between them.